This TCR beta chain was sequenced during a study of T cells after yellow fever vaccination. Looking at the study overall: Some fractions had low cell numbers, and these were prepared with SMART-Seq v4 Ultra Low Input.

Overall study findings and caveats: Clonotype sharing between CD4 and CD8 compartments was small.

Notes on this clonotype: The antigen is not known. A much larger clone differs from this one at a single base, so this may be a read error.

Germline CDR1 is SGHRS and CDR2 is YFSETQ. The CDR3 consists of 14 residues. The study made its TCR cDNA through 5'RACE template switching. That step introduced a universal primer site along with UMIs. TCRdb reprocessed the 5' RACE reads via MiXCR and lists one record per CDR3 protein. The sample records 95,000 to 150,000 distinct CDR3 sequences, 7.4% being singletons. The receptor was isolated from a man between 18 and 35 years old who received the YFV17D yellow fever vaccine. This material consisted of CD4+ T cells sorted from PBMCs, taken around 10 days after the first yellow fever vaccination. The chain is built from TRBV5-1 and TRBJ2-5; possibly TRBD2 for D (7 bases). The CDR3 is CASSSGGMGETQNF. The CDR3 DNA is TGCGCCAGCAGCTCGGGGGGCATGGGAGAGACCCAGAACTTC.